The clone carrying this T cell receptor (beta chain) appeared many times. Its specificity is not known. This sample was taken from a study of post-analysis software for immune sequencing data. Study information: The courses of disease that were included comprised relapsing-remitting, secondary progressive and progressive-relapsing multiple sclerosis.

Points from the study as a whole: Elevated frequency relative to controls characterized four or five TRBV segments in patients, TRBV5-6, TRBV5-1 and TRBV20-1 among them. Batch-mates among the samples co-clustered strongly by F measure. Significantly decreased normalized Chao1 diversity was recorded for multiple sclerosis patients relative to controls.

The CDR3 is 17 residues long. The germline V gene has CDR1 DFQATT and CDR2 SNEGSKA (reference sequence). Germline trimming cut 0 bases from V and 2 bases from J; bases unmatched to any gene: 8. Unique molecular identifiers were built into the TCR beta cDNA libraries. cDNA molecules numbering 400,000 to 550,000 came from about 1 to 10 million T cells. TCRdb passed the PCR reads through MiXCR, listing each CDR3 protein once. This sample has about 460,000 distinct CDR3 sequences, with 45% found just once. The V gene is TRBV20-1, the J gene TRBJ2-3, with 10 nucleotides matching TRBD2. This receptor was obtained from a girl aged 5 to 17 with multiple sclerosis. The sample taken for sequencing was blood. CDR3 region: CSARDVGAGGFTDTQYF. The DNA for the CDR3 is TGCAGTGCTAGAGATGTGGGAGCGGGAGGGTTCACAGATACGCAGTATTTT.